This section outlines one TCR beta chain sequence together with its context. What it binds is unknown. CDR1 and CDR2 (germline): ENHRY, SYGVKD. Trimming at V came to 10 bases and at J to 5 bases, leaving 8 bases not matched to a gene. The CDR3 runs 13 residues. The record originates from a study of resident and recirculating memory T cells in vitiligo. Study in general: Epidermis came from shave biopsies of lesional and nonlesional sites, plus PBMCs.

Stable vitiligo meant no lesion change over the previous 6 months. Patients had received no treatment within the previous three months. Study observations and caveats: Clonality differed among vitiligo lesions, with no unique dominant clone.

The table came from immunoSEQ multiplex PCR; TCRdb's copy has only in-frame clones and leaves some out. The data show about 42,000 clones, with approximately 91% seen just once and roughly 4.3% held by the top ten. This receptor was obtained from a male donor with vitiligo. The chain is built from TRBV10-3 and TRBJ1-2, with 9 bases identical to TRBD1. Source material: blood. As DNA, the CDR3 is TGTGCCAGTACGACAGGGGGTGTTTATGGCTACACCTTC. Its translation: CASTTGGVYGYTF.